A single sample gave rise to the 14 T cell receptor beta chains below, sequenced in a study of cytomegalovirus exposure and HLA in healthy donors. PCR used 60 Vbeta primers and 13 Jbeta primers. The repertoire was sequenced with immunoSEQ multiplex PCR; TCRdb's copy has only in-frame clones and lacks some. The table for this sample gives about 77,000 clones. Sequenced: PBMCs. These receptors were obtained from a man aged 50-60 years in good health and CMV-seropositive.

The chain employs TRBV19 and TRBJ1-2; a weak D match, TRBD1 (5 bases). V was pared by 0 bases and J by 3 bases, with 14 bases between. There are 16 residues in the CDR3. Germline V CDR1 and CDR2: LNHDA, SQIVND (reference sequence). CDR3 sequence: CASSIDSLAGDYGYTF. CDR3 DNA: TGTGCCAGTAGTATAGACTCCTTAGCGGGGGACTATGGCTACACCTTC.

A remark on this clone: Other DNA sequences within the sample encode an identical CDR3. The rearrangement uses TRBV19 and TRBJ1-1, with TRBD1 as a possible D gene (6 bases). Trimming cost V 5 bases and J 1 base, with 11 bases left between them. The germline V gene encodes CDR1 LNHDA and CDR2 SQIVND (reference sequence). The CDR3 is made up of 14 amino acids. The CDR3 spells CASSVTGGNTEAFF. CDR3 coding DNA: TGTGCCAGTAGTGTGACAGGAGGGAACACTGAAGCTTTCTTT. Together with reference TRBV19 and TRBJ1-1, the CDR3 gives the full variable domain: DGGITQSPKYLFRKEGQNVTLSCEQNLNHDAMYWYRQDPGQGLRLIYYSQIVNDFQKGDIAEGYSVSREKKESFPLTVTSAQKNPTAFYLCASSVTGGNTEAFFGQGTRLTVV.

This chain joins TRBV5-1 and TRBJ2-7, with D unclear. Germline CDR1 SGHRS, CDR2 YFSETQ. There are 12 residues in the CDR3. Trimming took 3 bases from V and 2 from J, leaving 6 bases between them. The CDR3 loop is CASSSIAYEQYF. As DNA, the CDR3 is TGCGCCAGCAGCTCAATTGCCTACGAGCAGTACTTC.

The chain joins TRBV5-1 to TRBJ1-6; 8 nucleotides agree with TRBD1. This CDR3 spans 16 amino acids. CDR1 is SGHRS, CDR2 YFSETQ, per germline. V lost 4 bases and J lost 0; bases outside the gene matches: 3. The CDR3 DNA is TGCGCCAGCAGCCCCGGACAGGGCTCCTATAATTCACCCCTCCACTTT. Its protein is CASSPGQGSYNSPLHF. Filled out from reference TRBV5-1 and TRBJ1-6, the complete variable domain reads KAGVTQTPRYLIKTRGQQVTLSCSPISGHRSVSWYQQTPGQGLQFLFEYFSETQRNKGNFPGRFSGRQFSNSRSEMNVSTLELGDSALYLCASSPGQGSYNSPLHFGNGTRLTVT.

CDR3: CASSISGQDYGYTF. Written as DNA, the CDR3 is TGTGCCAGTAGTATTTCCGGACAGGACTATGGCTACACCTTC. The gene calls are TRBV19 and TRBJ1-2, with 7 bases aligning to TRBD1. The CDR3 runs to 14 residues. CDR1 LNHDA and CDR2 SQIVND come from the germline V gene (reference sequence). Germline trimming cut 3 bases from V and 3 bases from J; bases unmatched to any gene: 4.

The chain employs TRBV6-6 and TRBJ1-2; 7 bases are a match to TRBD1. This CDR3 is built from 13 residues. Trimming cost V 2 bases and J 4 bases; bases outside gene matches: 1. CDR1 is MNHNY, CDR2 SVGAGI, per germline (reference sequence). The CDR3 coding sequence is TGTGCCAGCAGTTACGAGGGGGCCTATGGCTACACCTTC. This gives the protein CASSYEGAYGYTF.

The rearrangement joins TRBV5-1 to TRBJ2-5, with 8 bases fitting TRBD1. Germline V lookup: CDR1 SGHRS, CDR2 YFSETQ. CDR3 length: 16 amino acids. Germline trimming cut 4 bases from V and 1 base from J; bases unmatched to any gene: 9. CDR3 in amino acids: CASSPGTGDGQETQYF. For the CDR3, the DNA is TGCGCCAGCAGCCCTGGGACAGGTGACGGCCAAGAGACCCAGTACTTC.

V gene TRBV5-1 combines with J gene TRBJ1-4; D unclear. V was clipped by 1 base and J by 7 bases, with 5 bases between them. Germline CDR1 SGHRS, CDR2 YFSETQ. This CDR3 is built from 12 residues. CDR3 residues: CASSLSGEKLFF. The CDR3 bases are TGCGCCAGCAGCTTGAGCGGTGAAAAACTGTTTTTT.

This chain connects TRBV2 to TRBJ2-5; no definite D call. In germline, CDR1 is SNHLY, CDR2 FYNNEI. The V and J ends lost 5 bases and 4 bases respectively, with 11 bases between them. This CDR3 is 13 amino acids long. The DNA of the CDR3 is TGTGCCAGCAGTTCCGGTGGGCCAGAGACCCAGTACTTC. As protein: CASSSGGPETQYF.

V is TRBV6-4 and J is TRBJ2-3; TRBD2 aligns across 7 bases. The CDR3 covers 15 residues. V lost 4 bases and J lost 3; bases outside the gene matches: 7. CDR1 is MRHNA, CDR2 SNTAGT, per germline. As DNA, the CDR3 is TGTGCCAGCAGTGCCCAAGGCGGGAGTACAGATACGCAGTATTTT. Encoded protein: CASSAQGGSTDTQYF.

The V and J genes are TRBV6-6 and TRBJ2-2, with 9 bases fitting TRBD1. This CDR3 has 16 amino acids. Germline V CDR1 and CDR2: MNHNY, SVGAGI (reference sequence). Trimming at V came to 6 bases and at J to 4 bases, leaving 9 bases not matched to a gene. The CDR3 sequence: CASSPWDREGTGELFF. The CDR3 nucleotides read TGTGCCAGCAGCCCCTGGGACAGGGAGGGCACCGGGGAGCTGTTTTTT.

The chain combines TRBV5-1 with TRBJ2-3; D is undetermined. Germline V gene sequence: CDR1 SGHRS, CDR2 YFSETQ. Trimming left V 2 bases short and J 7 bases short, with 11 bases between. The CDR3 has 13 amino acids. The CDR3 here is CASSFDLRNTQYF. The CDR3 DNA reads TGCGCCAGCAGCTTTGATCTGCGAAATACGCAGTATTTT. The whole variable domain, filled in from reference TRBV5-1 and TRBJ2-3, reads KAGVTQTPRYLIKTRGQQVTLSCSPISGHRSVSWYQQTPGQGLQFLFEYFSETQRNKGNFPGRFSGRQFSNSRSEMNVSTLELGDSALYLCASSFDLRNTQYFGPGTRLTVL.

To note about this clone: A read error may account for a junction end that differs from germline. This chain links TRBV7-9 with TRBJ1-4, with 8 bases fitting TRBD1. This CDR3 has 12 residues. CDR1 is SEHNR and CDR2 is FQNEAQ in the germline V gene (reference sequence). This chain's CDR3 is CASSLGAGTGIF. CDR3 coding DNA: TGTGCCAGCAGCTTAGGAGCCGGGACAGGCATTTTT.

The rearrangement links TRBV27 to TRBJ2-3, with a weak D call TRBD1 (6 bases). V dropped 5 bases and J dropped 4 bases, with 19 bases sitting between them. There are 16 residues in the CDR3. Per germline, CDR1 MNHEY and CDR2 SMNVEV (reference sequence). CDR3 loop: CASSILRGPGADTQYF. The CDR3 bases are TGTGCCAGCAGTATACTCAGGGGTCCTGGGGCAGATACGCAGTATTTT.